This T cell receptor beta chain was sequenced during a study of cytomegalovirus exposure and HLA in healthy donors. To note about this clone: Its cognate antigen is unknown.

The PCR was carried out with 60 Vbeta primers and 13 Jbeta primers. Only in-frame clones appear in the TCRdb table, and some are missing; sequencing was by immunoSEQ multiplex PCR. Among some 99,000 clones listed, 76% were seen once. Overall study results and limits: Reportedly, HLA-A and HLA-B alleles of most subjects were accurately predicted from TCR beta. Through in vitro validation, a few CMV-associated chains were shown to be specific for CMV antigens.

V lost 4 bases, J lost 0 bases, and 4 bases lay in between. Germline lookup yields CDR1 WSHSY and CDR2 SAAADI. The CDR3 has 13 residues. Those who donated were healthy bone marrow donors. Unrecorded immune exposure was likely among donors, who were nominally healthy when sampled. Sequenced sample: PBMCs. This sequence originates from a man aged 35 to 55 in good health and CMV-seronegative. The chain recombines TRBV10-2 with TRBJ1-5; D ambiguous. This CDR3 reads CASSAVSNQPQHF. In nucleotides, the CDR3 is TGCGCCAGCAGTGCAGTTAGCAATCAGCCCCAGCATTTT.